This passage covers 30 T cell receptor beta chains from one sample sequenced in a study of blood T cell repertoires in COVID-19. The protocol was immunoSEQ multiplex PCR, while the TCRdb copy is restricted to in-frame clones and leaves out a portion. The sample has about 200,000 clones, roughly 88% seen once; the top ten hold roughly 5.9%. Input material: PBMCs or T cells enriched from blood (not recorded which). All receptors derive from a man in his forties with acute COVID-19.

This chain links TRBV7-3 with TRBJ1-2, with D possibly TRBD1 on 6 matching bases. CDR1 is SGHTA and CDR2 is FQGTGA in the germline V gene. This CDR3 has 13 residues. The V end was cut by 5 bases, the J end by 6 bases, with 13 bases between. The CDR3 here is CASSPGRGNGYTF. The CDR3 nucleotides are TGTGCCAGCAGCCCGGGGAGGGGGAATGGCTACACCTTC.

This chain links TRBV5-1 with TRBJ1-1; D is possibly TRBD1 (6 bases). The germline gives CDR1 SGHRS, CDR2 YFSETQ. The CDR3 has 12 residues. V lost 7 bases and J lost 7, with 14 bases in between. The CDR3 loop is CASRTEGNEAFF. Written as DNA, the CDR3 is TGCGCCAGCCGGACAGAGGGCAATGAAGCTTTCTTT.

J is TRBJ2-7 and V is TRBV7-9, with D possibly TRBD1 on 6 matching bases. Per the germline V gene, CDR1 is SEHNR and CDR2 is FQNEAQ (reference sequence). The ends were cut back, 4 bases at V and 0 bases at J, with 22 bases in the middle. The CDR3 covers 18 residues. CDR3 loop: CASSSTNLGTRYSYEQYF. Here the CDR3 DNA reads TGTGCCAGCAGCTCAACAAACCTAGGGACACGCTACTCCTACGAGCAGTACTTC.

The chain combines TRBV6-2 or TRBV6-3 with TRBJ2-5; 9 nucleotides match TRBD1. Germline assignment: CDR1 MNHEY and CDR2 SVGEGT. This CDR3 comprises 13 residues. V shed 4 bases and J 7 bases; nucleotides not matched to a gene: 4. CDR3 region: CASSWDRAGTQYF. DNA for the CDR3: TGTGCCAGCAGTTGGGACAGGGCAGGGACCCAGTACTTC.

The V call is TRBV28, the J call TRBJ2-7; 9 positions agree with TRBD1. Germline V CDR1 and CDR2: MDHEN, SYDVKM. V dropped 6 bases and J dropped 0; count of bases not matched to a gene: 9. This CDR3 has 16 residues. The CDR3: CASRSTGTGNSYEQYF. Here the CDR3 DNA reads TGTGCCAGCAGATCCACAGGGACAGGGAACTCCTACGAGCAGTACTTC.

The V and J genes are TRBV7-9 and TRBJ1-5; D gene uncertain. The germline CDR1 and CDR2 sequences are SEHNR and FQNEAQ (reference sequence). CDR3 length equals 13 residues. Trimming removed 5 bases at V and 4 bases at J, with 9 bases between. The CDR3 DNA follows: TGTGCCAGCAGCGAAGTTCGGAATCAGCCCCAGCATTTT. Translating it yields CASSEVRNQPQHF.

The chain recombines TRBV10-3 with TRBJ2-3; possible D gene TRBD1, 5 bases. The CDR3 totals 14 residues. Between the trimmed V and J ends, which lost 8 bases and 2 bases, there was a span of 14 bases. CDR1 is ENHRY and CDR2 is SYGVKD in the germline V gene. For the CDR3, the DNA is TGTGCCATCGAAGACAGTCCATACACAGATACGCAGTATTTT. Translated: CAIEDSPYTDTQYF.

The rearrangement links TRBV27 to TRBJ1-6; TRBD1 agrees at 10 bases. The CDR3 sequence is 18 residues long. Per germline, CDR1 MNHEY and CDR2 SMNVEV (reference sequence). Losses at the gene ends were 2 bases for V and 4 bases for J; bases not matched to a gene: 8. The DNA of the CDR3 is TGTGCCAGCAGTTTAAGGACAGGGGGGTCTGCATATAATTCACCCCTCCACTTT. Encoded protein: CASSLRTGGSAYNSPLHF.

This clone was seen more than once but under ten times. The CDR3 nucleotides are TGTGCCAGCAGGGGGGCGAATCAGCCCCAGCATTTT. This codes for CASRGANQPQHF. The rearrangement uses TRBV27 and TRBJ1-5; perhaps TRBD1 as D (6 bases). The CDR3 runs 12 residues. Germline V gene sequence: CDR1 MNHEY, CDR2 SMNVEV (reference sequence). Trimming removed 6 bases from V and 4 bases from J, with 7 bases in between.

The genes are TRBV5-1 and TRBJ2-7; possibly TRBD1 for D (6 bases). V lost 2 bases, J lost 4 bases, and 16 bases lay in between. From germline, CDR1 is SGHRS and CDR2 YFSETQ. The CDR3 contains 15 residues. The CDR3 is CASSFTPGAGYEQYF. For the CDR3, the DNA is TGCGCCAGCAGCTTCACCCCAGGGGCCGGGTACGAGCAGTACTTC.

V is TRBV30 and J is TRBJ1-2; D possibly corresponds to TRBD1 (5 bases). Germline values: CDR1 GTSNPN, CDR2 SVGIG (reference sequence). The CDR3 contains 14 residues. V was pared by 0 bases and J by 4 bases, with 12 bases between. CDR3 residues: CAWSVRWTFYGYTF. Written as DNA, the CDR3 is TGTGCCTGGAGTGTTCGGTGGACATTCTATGGCTACACCTTC.

The chain has TRBV7-9 and TRBJ1-3; 7 bases are a match to TRBD1. J gave up 4 bases and V 4 bases, and 7 bases lay outside the gene matches. Germline assignment: CDR1 SEHNR and CDR2 FQNEAQ (reference sequence). This CDR3 has 15 residues. The CDR3 loop is CASSYGTALGNTIYF. DNA for the CDR3: TGTGCCAGCAGCTATGGGACAGCACTCGGAAACACCATATATTTT. Variable domain in full (rest from reference TRBV7-9 and TRBJ1-3): DTGVSQNPRHKITKRGQNVTFRCDPISEHNRLYWYRQTLGQGPEFLTYFQNEAQLEKSRLLSDRFSAERPKGSFSTLEIQRTEQGDSAMYLCASSYGTALGNTIYFGEGSWLTVV.

The chain carries TRBV7-9 and TRBJ1-1; D is possibly TRBD1 (6 bases). The length of the CDR3 is 12 residues. Germline CDR1 reads SEHNR; CDR2 reads FQNEAQ (reference sequence). V lost 5 bases, J lost 4 bases, and 8 bases lay in between. DNA for the CDR3: TGTGCCAGCAGCGCAGGGGTCACTGAAGCTTTCTTT. Protein: CASSAGVTEAFF.

The V gene is TRBV6-2 or TRBV6-3, the J gene TRBJ1-5; TRBD1 is a possible D gene (5 bases). Germline V gene lookup returns CDR1 MNHEY and CDR2 SVGEGT. CDR3 length: 16 amino acids. V lost 2 bases and J 4 bases, leaving 15 bases between the germline ends. In DNA, the CDR3 is TGTGCCAGCAGTTACGAGGAGGGGAGGAGAAATCAGCCCCAGCATTTT. It specifies CASSYEEGRRNQPQHF.

V usage is TRBV2 and J usage is TRBJ2-5; D is unresolved. V lost 5 bases and J lost 2, with 6 bases in between. The CDR3 runs 12 residues. Germline lookup yields CDR1 SNHLY and CDR2 FYNNEI. This CDR3 is CASSSLQETQYF. CDR3 DNA sequence: TGTGCCAGCAGTAGTCTACAAGAGACCCAGTACTTC.

The V and J genes are TRBV5-6 and TRBJ1-5, with a weak D call TRBD1 (5 bases). The CDR3 runs to 13 residues. Germline V lookup: CDR1 SGHDT, CDR2 YYEEEE. Trimming left V 0 bases short and J 8 bases short, with 9 bases between. The CDR3 bases are TGTGCCAGCAGCTTGGGCAGGGAAAAGCCCCAGCATTTT. It translates to CASSLGREKPQHF.

The rearrangement links TRBV11-3 to TRBJ2-3, with TRBD2 matching over 11 bases. CDR1 is SGHNT, CDR2 YENEEA, per germline. After removal of 5 bases from V and 4 bases from J, the junction contained 5 bases not matched to a gene. The CDR3 extends over 15 amino acids. The CDR3, as DNA: TGTGCCAGCAGCCACAATAGCGGGAGGGCAGATACGCAGTATTTT. Encoded protein: CASSHNSGRADTQYF.

The chain couples TRBV2 to TRBJ1-5; a weak D match, TRBD1 (5 bases). In germline, CDR1 is SNHLY, CDR2 FYNNEI. V was trimmed by 4 bases and J by 9 bases, leaving 19 bases between them. The CDR3 runs to 15 residues. CDR3 sequence (DNA): TGTGCCAGCAGTGCCGTAAGGGGACTGGGCATGCCCCAGCATTTT. Protein: CASSAVRGLGMPQHF. The full variable domain, with the rest looked up from reference TRBV2 and TRBJ1-5, is EPEVTQTPSHQVTQMGQEVILRCVPISNHLYFYWYRQILGQKVEFLVSFYNNEISEKSEIFDDQFSVERPDGSNFTLKIRSTKLEDSAMYFCASSAVRGLGMPQHFGDGTRLSIL.

This chain connects TRBV9 to TRBJ2-1; 9 nucleotides match TRBD2. The CDR3 extends over 14 amino acids. Germline CDR1 SGDLS, CDR2 YYNGEE. V was clipped by 6 bases and J by 3 bases; unmatched bases: 4. The CDR3 DNA is TGTGCCAGCAACCTAGCGGGAAACTACAATGAGCAGTTCTTC. It is translated as CASNLAGNYNEQFF.

The chain links TRBV18 to TRBJ1-1, with 7 bases identical to TRBD1. This CDR3 contains 14 residues. Germline V lookup: CDR1 KGHSH, CDR2 LQKENI. V was pared by 3 bases and J by 5 bases, with 6 bases of the junction left unmatched. The DNA for the CDR3 is TGTGCCAGCTCACCCAGGACAGGAGGGACTGAAGCTTTCTTT. Translation: CASSPRTGGTEAFF.

The gene calls are TRBV18 and TRBJ1-1, with D possibly TRBD1 on 6 matching bases. In germline, CDR1 is KGHSH, CDR2 LQKENI. Trimming pared 5 bases from V and 1 base from J, leaving 8 bases between. This CDR3 is 13 amino acids long. Written as DNA, the CDR3 is TGTGCCAGCTCAATACAGGGGAACACTGAAGCTTTCTTT. Protein: CASSIQGNTEAFF.

This clone occurred a few times. The chain carries TRBV2 and TRBJ1-5; TRBD1 matches at 10 bases. CDR3 length equals 14 residues. Germline V gene lookup returns CDR1 SNHLY and CDR2 FYNNEI. V dropped 8 bases and J dropped 3; count of bases not matched to a gene: 4. DNA for the CDR3: TGTGCCAGCTGGGGGACAGGGGACAATCAGCCCCAGCATTTT. It specifies CASWGTGDNQPQHF.

This chain uses TRBV28 with TRBJ2-5, with TRBD2 matching 9 bases. This CDR3 comprises 15 residues. J lost 5 bases, V lost 3 bases, and 7 bases had no gene match. Germline V gives CDR1 MDHEN, CDR2 SYDVKM. The CDR3 region is CASSFRLAGTETQYF. DNA for the CDR3: TGTGCCAGCAGTTTTCGCCTAGCGGGAACGGAGACCCAGTACTTC.

J is TRBJ2-7 and V is TRBV6-2 or TRBV6-3, with TRBD1 identical over 8 bases. CDR1 and CDR2 from the germline V gene are MNHEY and SVGEGT. The CDR3 spans 16 residues. The trim removed 2 bases at V and 1 base at J, leaving 7 bases unmatched. The CDR3, as DNA: TGTGCCAGCAGTTACGAAAGGACAGGGAGGTCCTACGAGCAGTACTTC. Translated: CASSYERTGRSYEQYF.

The chain uses TRBV5-1 and TRBJ1-1; the D gene is possibly TRBD1 (6 bases). The CDR3 sequence is 14 residues long. The V gene lost 2 bases and the J gene lost 4 bases, with 12 bases spanning the gap. CDR1 is SGHRS, CDR2 YFSETQ, per germline. CDR3 in amino acids: CASSLQGFGTEAFF. The CDR3 coding sequence is TGCGCCAGCAGCTTACAGGGATTCGGCACTGAAGCTTTCTTT. The full variable domain, rest sourced from reference TRBV5-1 and TRBJ1-1, is KAGVTQTPRYLIKTRGQQVTLSCSPISGHRSVSWYQQTPGQGLQFLFEYFSETQRNKGNFPGRFSGRQFSNSRSEMNVSTLELGDSALYLCASSLQGFGTEAFFGQGTRLTVV.

The chain uses TRBV11-2 and TRBJ2-7; TRBD2 aligns across 10 bases. The CDR3 consists of 16 residues. V shed 5 bases and J 2 bases; nucleotides not matched to a gene: 9. Germline assignment: CDR1 SGHAT and CDR2 FQNNGV. The CDR3 loop is CASSLGTSALPYEQYF. As DNA, the CDR3 is TGTGCCAGCAGCCTGGGGACTAGCGCGCTGCCCTACGAGCAGTACTTC.

The chain joins TRBV24-1 to TRBJ2-3; tentatively, D is TRBD2 (5 bases). CDR1 and CDR2 (germline): KGHDR, SFDVKD. CDR3 length: 11 residues. Trimming cost V 8 bases and J 5 bases, with 7 bases left between them. In DNA form, the CDR3 reads TGTGCCACCAAAGGAGGAGATACGCAGTATTTT. Translation gives CATKGGDTQYF.

This chain joins TRBV2 and TRBJ2-3; D perhaps matches TRBD1 (5 bases). Per germline, CDR1 SNHLY and CDR2 FYNNEI. The CDR3 spans 14 residues. V lost 6 bases and J lost 2, with 12 bases in between. The CDR3 spells CASRQVLSTDTQYF. In DNA form, the CDR3 reads TGTGCCAGCAGACAGGTCCTTTCCACAGATACGCAGTATTTT.

This clone was seen just once. This sequence joins TRBV7-3 and TRBJ2-5; TRBD1 aligns across 7 bases. CDR1 and CDR2 from the germline V gene are SGHTA and FQGTGA. This CDR3 contains 15 residues. The trim removed 5 bases at V and 3 bases at J, leaving 9 bases unmatched. CDR3 DNA sequence: TGTGCCAGCAGCCGTCGGACAGGAAGAGAAGAGACCCAGTACTTC. This sequence encodes CASSRRTGREETQYF.

This rearrangement joins TRBV29-1 to TRBJ1-4; D gene unclear. Germline values: CDR1 SQVTM, CDR2 ANQGSEA. This CDR3 has 12 amino acids. V was trimmed by 5 bases and J by 10 bases, leaving 14 bases between them. This CDR3 reads CSVPGAQGKLFF. For the CDR3, the DNA is TGCAGCGTTCCGGGAGCCCAAGGAAAACTGTTTTTT.